The source of this T cell receptor beta chain is a study of cytomegalovirus exposure and HLA in healthy donors. This CDR3 is built from 16 residues. Germline CDR1 is MGHDK and CDR2 is SYGVNS. V trimming: 3 bases; J trimming: 2 bases; junction bases outside the gene matches: 5. PCR used 60 Vbeta primers and 13 Jbeta primers. Measured with immunoSEQ multiplex PCR; TCRdb has only the in-frame clones, and not every one. The table has 95,000 to 150,000 clones, approximately 78% seen once; the top ten hold around 2%. The origin of this receptor is a man in his forties in good health and CMV-seronegative. This chain connects TRBV25-1 to TRBJ2-7; 12 bases map to TRBD1. Sample: PBMCs. CDR3 DNA: TGTGCCAGCAGTGAGGGACAGGGGGCTTATACCTACGAGCAGTACTTC. Its protein is CASSEGQGAYTYEQYF.